The 27 T cell receptor beta chains below come from one sample, sequenced in a study of T cell responses to AZD1222 COVID-19 vaccine. Sequencing used immunoSEQ multiplex PCR; TCRdb keeps in-frame clones, though not all of them. The sample includes 100,000 to 150,000 clones, less than 95% of them seen just once. The specimen was peripheral blood, collected on day 0 of MenACWY control vaccination. The receptors come from an adult in good health.

The V gene is TRBV7-6, the J gene TRBJ1-5; 7 nucleotides align to TRBD1. From germline, CDR1 is SGHVS and CDR2 FNYEAQ. Trimming cost V 3 bases and J 7 bases; bases outside gene matches: 6. The CDR3 covers 14 residues. Written as DNA, the CDR3 is TGTGCCAGCAGCTTTAAAACAGGGGAGCAGCCCCAGCATTTT. This gives the protein CASSFKTGEQPQHF.

In regard to this clone: Distinct nucleotide sequences in the sample also encode this CDR3. This chain uses TRBV18 with TRBJ2-1; 10 bases fit TRBD2. Germline trimming cut 3 bases from V and 4 bases from J; bases unmatched to any gene: 3. Looked up from germline, CDR1 is KGHSH and CDR2 is LQKENI. CDR3 length equals 15 residues. CDR3 loop: CASSPGLAEYNEQFF. As DNA, the CDR3 is TGTGCCAGCTCACCCGGACTAGCGGAATACAATGAGCAGTTCTTC.

The J gene is TRBJ2-1, the V gene TRBV9; 9 bases are shared with TRBD2. Looked up from germline, CDR1 is SGDLS and CDR2 is YYNGEE. This CDR3 has 14 residues. Trimming took 0 bases from V and 9 from J; bases not matched to a gene: 4. In nucleotides, the CDR3 is TGTGCCAGCAGCGTAGGGCTAGCGGGGAGTGAGCAGTTCTTC. Residues: CASSVGLAGSEQFF.

The rearrangement joins TRBV28 to TRBJ2-5, with TRBD2 identical over 8 bases. Trimming removed 10 bases from V and 5 bases from J; junction bases left unmatched: 24. There are 18 residues in the CDR3. Germline CDR1 MDHEN, CDR2 SYDVKM. The CDR3 is CATDLLPFTSGSGETQYF. In DNA form, the CDR3 reads TGTGCCACCGACCTCCTCCCCTTTACGAGCGGGAGCGGGGAGACCCAGTACTTC. Combining the CDR3 with reference TRBV28 and TRBJ2-5 gives the whole variable domain DVKVTQSSRYLVKRTGEKVFLECVQDMDHENMFWYRQDPGLGLRLIYFSYDVKMKEKGDIPEGYSVSREKKERFSLILESASTNQTSMYLCATDLLPFTSGSGETQYFGPGTRLLVL.

The chain has TRBV28 and TRBJ1-5; 8 positions match TRBD1. The CDR3 spans 12 residues. The J segment lost 6 bases and the V segment lost 7 bases, leaving 2 bases of the junction unmatched. The V gene's germline CDR1 is MDHEN and CDR2 SYDVKM. CDR3 region: CASTTGGQPQHF. CDR3 sequence (DNA): TGTGCCAGCACTACAGGGGGTCAGCCCCAGCATTTT.

This chain links TRBV28 with TRBJ1-3; D is ambiguous. From germline, CDR1 is MDHEN and CDR2 SYDVKM. This CDR3 contains 12 residues. V was cut by 3 bases and J by 3 bases, with 3 bases left in between. CDR3 in amino acids: CASSLFGNTIYF. In DNA form, the CDR3 reads TGTGCCAGCAGTTTGTTTGGAAACACCATATATTTT.

The gene calls are TRBV12-3 or TRBV12-4 and TRBJ1-2, with D unclear. This CDR3 contains 13 residues. V was pared by 0 bases and J by 6 bases, with 8 bases between. CDR3 residues: CASSLARPNGYTF. The CDR3, as DNA: TGTGCCAGCAGTTTAGCCCGACCAAATGGCTACACCTTC.

The genes are TRBV27 and TRBJ1-2, with 10 nucleotides matching TRBD1. From germline, CDR1 is MNHEY and CDR2 SMNVEV (reference sequence). The CDR3 is made up of 15 amino acids. The junction had 7 bases not matched to a gene; V was cut back by 4 bases and J by 5 bases. In DNA form, the CDR3 reads TGTGCCAGCAGTTCTACAGGGACAGGGGTTTATGGCTACACCTTC. Translated, it gives CASSSTGTGVYGYTF.

A word on this clone: This sample also contains other DNA sequences that code for the same CDR3. V gene TRBV12-3 or TRBV12-4 combines with J gene TRBJ1-2; D not resolved. Trimming shortened V by 4 bases and J by 5 bases, and 5 bases separated the two germline ends. CDR3 length: 11 amino acids. CDR3 sequence: CASSSGYGYTF. In DNA, the CDR3 is TGTGCCAGCAGTTCTGGTTATGGCTACACCTTC.

The chain joins TRBV27 to TRBJ1-1; D remains ambiguous. There are 16 residues in the CDR3. The germline V gene has CDR1 MNHEY and CDR2 SMNVEV (reference sequence). Trimming pared 2 bases from V and 2 bases from J, leaving 15 bases between. The CDR3 DNA reads as TGTGCCAGCAGTTTAAGCTCCCGGGATCCCAACACTGAAGCTTTCTTT. Protein product: CASSLSSRDPNTEAFF.

The genes are TRBV3-1 (or the pseudogene TRBV3-2) and TRBJ2-1; 7 bases are shared with TRBD2. CDR3 length: 15 residues. CDR1 and CDR2 (germline): LGHDT, YNNKEL (reference sequence). Trimming took 5 bases from V and 7 from J; bases not matched to a gene: 11. The DNA for the CDR3 is TGTGCCAGCAGCGTAGGCGGGAGTGGGCGGAATGAGCAGTTCTTC. This translates into CASSVGGSGRNEQFF.

This chain links TRBV20-1 with TRBJ1-6; no clear D. The CDR3 is 14 amino acids. Germline V gene lookup returns CDR1 DFQATT and CDR2 SNEGSKA (reference sequence). The ends were cut back, 3 bases at V and 7 bases at J, with 13 bases in the middle. The CDR3 sequence: CSASFSADNSPLHF. The CDR3 nucleotides are TGCAGTGCTAGTTTCTCGGCAGACAATTCACCCCTCCACTTT.

The chain is built from TRBV5-3 and TRBJ2-7; D is unresolved. TRBV5-3 is annotated as an ORF whose role is uncertain. The CDR3 totals 11 residues. Trimming took off 1 base at V and 6 bases at J, with 5 bases between the two ends. The CDR3 region has the DNA TGTGCCAGAAGCTTGTTATGCGAGCAGTACTTC. This codes for CARSLLCEQYF.

This clone has a single count. The genes are TRBV27 and TRBJ2-1; 8 bases map to TRBD2. Trimming took 3 bases from V and 0 from J; bases not matched to a gene: 4. The CDR3 sequence is 16 residues long. Germline-derived CDR1 and CDR2 are MNHEY and SMNVEV (reference sequence). As DNA, the CDR3 is TGTGCCAGCAGTTTCTCGCGGGGGGCCTCCTACAATGAGCAGTTCTTC. As protein: CASSFSRGASYNEQFF.

The chain is built from TRBV5-1 and TRBJ1-4; D unclear. With 4 bases removed from V and 0 bases from J, the gap between germline ends came to 13 bases. Germline CDR1 SGHRS, CDR2 YFSETQ. This CDR3 has 16 residues. The DNA for the CDR3 is TGCGCCAGCAGCCCCTCACGCCCTCCAACTAATGAAAAACTGTTTTTT. It yields the protein CASSPSRPPTNEKLFF.

V gene TRBV7-8 combines with J gene TRBJ1-2; no firm D call. Germline V gives CDR1 SGHVS, CDR2 FQNEAQ. This CDR3 contains 14 residues. With 1 base removed from V and 3 bases from J, the gap between germline ends came to 9 bases. CDR3 DNA sequence: TGTGCCAGCAGCTTAGGGGGAAAGGACTATGGCTACACCTTC. Translated: CASSLGGKDYGYTF.

This chain joins TRBV5-1 and TRBJ2-3, with 9 bases matching TRBD1. V lost 5 bases and J lost 4; bases outside the gene matches: 2. This CDR3 region has 13 residues. Per germline, CDR1 SGHRS and CDR2 YFSETQ. DNA of the CDR3: TGCGCCAGCAGGGGACAGGGTGCAGATACGCAGTATTTT. Translating it yields CASRGQGADTQYF.

In the case of this clone: Additional DNA sequences in this sample encode the identical CDR3. The rearrangement uses TRBV15 and TRBJ1-3, with unresolved D. The germline V gene encodes CDR1 LNHNV and CDR2 YYDKDF (reference sequence). Trimming shortened V by 0 bases and J by 0 bases, and 3 bases separated the two germline ends. The CDR3 length is 14 residues. CDR3 coding DNA: TGTGCCACCAGCAGAGAGATCTCTGGAAACACCATATATTTT. The encoded protein is CATSREISGNTIYF.

This chain joins TRBV6-5 and TRBJ1-2; 8 nucleotides agree with TRBD1. V shed 4 bases, J shed 0 bases, and the junction held 7 bases outside the gene matches. The CDR3 covers 16 residues. The germline gives CDR1 MNHEY, CDR2 SVGAGI. The chain's CDR3 is CASSSRDRLANYGYTF. CDR3 coding DNA: TGTGCCAGCAGTTCGAGGGACAGGCTAGCTAACTATGGCTACACCTTC.

The CDR3 DNA is TGTGCCAGCAGTTACTGGGCGGGCACCACAGATACGCAGTATTTT. Translated, it gives CASSYWAGTTDTQYF. This rearrangement joins TRBV6-6 to TRBJ2-3, with D perhaps TRBD2 (5 bases). Germline assignment: CDR1 MNHNY and CDR2 SVGAGI (reference sequence). The V and J ends lost 1 base and 2 bases respectively, with 10 bases between them. There are 15 residues in the CDR3.

The J gene is TRBJ2-5, the V gene TRBV6-5, with 7 bases aligning to TRBD1. The CDR3 runs to 15 residues. Per the germline V gene, CDR1 is MNHEY and CDR2 is SVGAGI. V was pared by 7 bases and J by 0 bases, with 8 bases of the junction left unmatched. The CDR3 DNA is TGTGCCAGCAAAGCGGACAGGTCGTACCAAGAGACCCAGTACTTC. Its protein product is CASKADRSYQETQYF.

The chain uses TRBV5-6 and TRBJ1-4; D unresolved. Per germline, CDR1 SGHDT and CDR2 YYEEEE. The CDR3 is made up of 12 amino acids. Deletions cut 0 bases from V and 6 bases from J, with 3 bases between. In DNA form, the CDR3 reads TGTGCCAGCAGCTTGGGTGATGAAAAACTGTTTTTT. This codes for CASSLGDEKLFF.

CDR3 nucleotide sequence: TGTGCCAGCAGCTCCTCCCTTGTCGGAAACACCATATATTTT. This gives the protein CASSSSLVGNTIYF. The chain recombines TRBV5-6 with TRBJ1-3; D is unclear. This CDR3 has 14 amino acids. V dropped 3 bases and J dropped 4 bases, with 11 bases sitting between them. Germline CDR1 and CDR2: SGHDT and YYEEEE.

The chain combines TRBV11-2 with TRBJ2-6; 8 bases map to TRBD2. The CDR3 covers 19 residues. Germline V lookup: CDR1 SGHAT, CDR2 FQNNGV. V lost 6 bases, J lost 1 base, and 14 bases stayed unmatched. CDR3 protein: CASSFRVETSESGANVLTF. In DNA, the CDR3 is TGTGCCAGCAGTTTTAGGGTGGAGACTAGCGAGTCTGGGGCCAACGTCCTGACTTTC.

This chain uses TRBV2 with TRBJ2-7, with D perhaps matching TRBD2 (6 bases). The germline V gene encodes CDR1 SNHLY and CDR2 FYNNEI. The CDR3 has 13 residues. V was pared by 4 bases and J by 6 bases, with 13 bases between. The CDR3 region has the DNA TGTGCCAGCAGTGGTCCCCGGGGAGGCGAGCAGTACTTC. It is translated as CASSGPRGGEQYF.

This sequence joins TRBV7-2 and TRBJ1-3; TRBD1 matches 12 bases. CDR3 length: 17 residues. J lost 3 bases, V lost 0 bases, and 3 bases had no gene match. The germline V gene has CDR1 SGHTA and CDR2 FQGNSA. DNA of the CDR3: TGTGCCAGCAGCTTAGCTGGGACAGGGGGCCTTGGAAACACCATATATTTT. It codes for CASSLAGTGGLGNTIYF.

The CDR3: CASSQASDGTDTQYF. The CDR3 nucleotides read TGTGCCAGCAGCCAGGCTAGCGATGGCACAGATACGCAGTATTTT. V gene TRBV3-1 (or the pseudogene TRBV3-2) combines with J gene TRBJ2-3; D is possibly TRBD2 (6 bases). Germline CDR1 LGHDT, CDR2 YNNKEL (reference sequence). The CDR3 runs 15 residues. Trimming took off 3 bases at V and 1 base at J, with 11 bases between the two ends.